This T cell receptor (beta chain) originates from a study of control samples from healthy donors and cancer patients. J gave up 2 bases and V 2 bases, and 1 base lay outside the gene matches. Germline V gene sequence: CDR1 MGHRA, CDR2 YSYEKL. The CDR3 has 15 residues. This table comes from immunoSEQ multiplex PCR, and its TCRdb copy is limited to in-frame clones, with some not included. The data contain 150,000 to 170,000 clones, approximately 94% of them singletons. The chain is built from TRBV4-1 and TRBJ1-4; 8 bases map to TRBD1. The sequence derives from a middle-aged man in good health. Sample: blood. CDR3 region: CASSQTGGTNEKLFF. The CDR3 DNA follows: TGCGCCAGCAGCCAAACAGGGGGGACTAATGAAAAACTGTTTTTT.